Listed below are T cell receptor beta chains from one sample, sequenced in a study of early T cells in non-severe SARS-CoV-2 infection. TCRdb redid the calling of the 5' RACE reads with MiXCR, one entry per CDR3 protein. The sample records some 24,000 distinct CDR3 sequences, about 4.6% being singletons. The sequencing sample was made of whole blood. The receptor source for this set is an adult who was a healthcare worker with PCR-confirmed SARS-CoV-2 infection or an uninfected control (not recorded which). The CDR3 runs from the conserved cysteine through the conserved F or W. Each record gives: V gene, J gene, D gene, clone size, CDR3 protein, CDR3 DNA. The D gene is left open where the match is weak. The size entry is marked missing in some rows and otherwise reads once, few, many or a size class.

V: TRBV6-2/TRBV6-3
J: TRBJ1-6
D: .
size: many
CDR3: CASSPITAPPLHF
DNA: TGTGCCAGCAGCCCGATAACAGCGCCACCCCTCCATTTT

V: TRBV4-1
J: TRBJ1-4
D: .
size: .
CDR3: CASSQVGFLASNEKLFF
DNA: TGCGCCAGCAGCCAAGTAGGTTTTTTGGCGTCTAATGAAAAACTGTTTTTT

V: TRBV11-2
J: TRBJ1-1
D: TRBD1
size: many
CDR3: CASSLGGQGLNTEAFF
DNA: TGTGCCAGCAGCTTAGGAGGACAGGGTTTGAACACTGAAGCTTTCTTT

V: TRBV20-1
J: TRBJ2-3
D: .
size: many
CDR3: CSASEASAPDTQYF
DNA: TGCAGTGCCAGTGAGGCTAGTGCCCCAGATACGCAGTATTTT

V: TRBV28
J: TRBJ2-7
D: .
size: many
CDR3: CASTQGDRYEQYF
DNA: TGTGCCAGCACACAGGGAGATCGCTACGAGCAGTACTTC

V: TRBV4-1
J: TRBJ2-7
D: TRBD2
size: many
CDR3: CASSQDGTRGSEQYF
DNA: TGCGCCAGCAGCCAAGACGGGACTAGGGGTTCCGAGCAGTACTTC

V: TRBV11-2
J: TRBJ2-3
D: .
size: many
CDR3: CASRGARTDTQYF
DNA: TGTGCCAGCAGGGGAGCCCGCACAGATACGCAGTATTTT

V: TRBV7-9
J: TRBJ1-5
D: .
size: many
CDR3: CASSLEPRGVGNQPQHF
DNA: TGTGCCAGCAGCTTAGAACCCAGAGGGGTAGGCAATCAGCCCCAGCATTTT

V: TRBV11-2
J: TRBJ2-5
D: .
size: .
CDR3: CASSSGGPQYF
DNA: TGTGCCAGCAGCTCAGGGGGGCCCCAGTACTTC

V: TRBV4-3
J: TRBJ2-3
D: TRBD2
size: many
CDR3: CASSQEPYSGGVTDTQYF
DNA: TGCGCCAGCAGCCAAGAGCCCTATAGCGGGGGGGTAACAGATACGCAGTATTTT

V: TRBV28
J: TRBJ2-7
D: .
size: .
CDR3: CASSLPGKVYEQYF
DNA: TGTGCCAGCAGTTTACCAGGGAAAGTCTACGAGCAGTACTTC

V: TRBV29-1
J: TRBJ2-3
D: .
size: few
CDR3: CSVVGQVFTDTQYF
DNA: TGCAGCGTTGTGGGGCAGGTATTCACAGATACGCAGTATTTT

V: TRBV7-2
J: TRBJ1-2
D: .
size: many
CDR3: CASSQDSNYGYTF
DNA: TGTGCCAGCAGCCAGGACAGTAACTATGGCTACACCTTC

V: TRBV2
J: TRBJ2-7
D: .
size: .
CDR3: CASSLAYEQYF
DNA: TGTGCCAGCAGTTTAGCCTACGAGCAGTACTTC

V: TRBV7-2
J: TRBJ1-2
D: TRBD1
size: .
CDR3: CASSPQGARDYGYTF
DNA: TGTGCCAGCAGTCCACAGGGGGCGCGGGACTATGGCTACACCTTC